One sample yielded the 14 T cell receptor beta chains listed below, sequenced in a study of STAT5B mutations in CD4+ large granular lymphocyte leukemia. The table came from immunoSEQ multiplex PCR; TCRdb's copy has only in-frame clones and leaves some out. The sample consists of around 32,000 clones, nearly 80% of them appearing once. Sequencing was performed on CD4+ T cells from blood buffy coats. The receptors stem from a human donor in good health.

The chain joins TRBV11-2 to TRBJ2-4; 10 bases agree with TRBD1. CDR1 is SGHAT, CDR2 FQNNGV, per germline. The CDR3 is 15 residues long. Trimming cost V 5 bases and J 8 bases; bases outside gene matches: 9. CDR3 residues: CASSTQRTGGDIQYF. DNA for the CDR3: TGTGCCAGCAGCACTCAGAGGACAGGGGGGGACATTCAGTACTTC.

The chain combines TRBV18 with TRBJ1-2, with 10 positions matching TRBD1. V shed 5 bases and J 2 bases; nucleotides not matched to a gene: 2. Germline lookup yields CDR1 KGHSH and CDR2 LQKENI. The CDR3 runs 14 residues. In DNA form, the CDR3 reads TGTGCCAGCTCATCGGGACAGGGGAACTATGGCTACACCTTC. Its protein is CASSSGQGNYGYTF.

Comments on this clone: An end of the junction does not agree with germline; a read error may underlie this. CDR3 nucleotides: TGTGCCAGCAGTGAATCAGGGGCAGCTAATGAAAGACTGTTTTTT. It specifies CASSESGAANERLFF. The chain is built from TRBV28 and TRBJ1-4; D may be TRBD1 (6 bases). Germline V gene sequence: CDR1 MDHEN, CDR2 SYDVKM. CDR3 length equals 15 residues.

The sample holds a few counts of this clone. The chain combines TRBV28 with TRBJ1-1, with a tentative D call TRBD1 (5 bases). The CDR3 runs 14 residues. Germline V lookup: CDR1 MDHEN, CDR2 SYDVKM. Trimming took off 5 bases at V and 1 base at J, with 11 bases between the two ends. CDR3 coding DNA: TGTGCCAGCAGTGGGGGGGGAGCGAACACTGAAGCTTTCTTT. This sequence encodes CASSGGGANTEAFF. Full variable domain (remainder filled in from reference TRBV28 and TRBJ1-1): DVKVTQSSRYLVKRTGEKVFLECVQDMDHENMFWYRQDPGLGLRLIYFSYDVKMKEKGDIPEGYSVSREKKERFSLILESASTNQTSMYLCASSGGGANTEAFFGQGTRLTVV.

The V and J genes are TRBV19 and TRBJ1-4; D not certain. There are 15 residues in the CDR3. Germline values: CDR1 LNHDA, CDR2 SQIVND (reference sequence). V was clipped by 3 bases and J by 5 bases, with 13 bases between them. CDR3 residues: CASSMGSQVNEKLFF. The CDR3 DNA sequence: TGTGCCAGTAGTATGGGCAGCCAGGTGAATGAAAAACTGTTTTTT.

The rearrangement links TRBV28 to TRBJ2-7; 9 bases are a match to TRBD1. V was clipped by 7 bases and J by 5 bases; unmatched bases: 9. CDR3 length: 14 residues. The germline V gene encodes CDR1 MDHEN and CDR2 SYDVKM. The CDR3 DNA follows: TGTGCCAGCAACTCACAGGGGGCAAGGAACGAGCAGTACTTC. Amino acid sequence: CASNSQGARNEQYF. Using reference TRBV28 and TRBJ2-7 for the parts outside the CDR3, the full variable domain is DVKVTQSSRYLVKRTGEKVFLECVQDMDHENMFWYRQDPGLGLRLIYFSYDVKMKEKGDIPEGYSVSREKKERFSLILESASTNQTSMYLCASNSQGARNEQYFGPGTRLTVT.

This chain joins TRBV18 and TRBJ1-6; D gene uncertain. Trimming removed 1 base from V and 10 bases from J, with 14 bases in between. This CDR3 is built from 15 residues. Germline V gives CDR1 KGHSH, CDR2 LQKENI. CDR3: CASSPREASESPLHF. In DNA, the CDR3 is TGTGCCAGCTCACCACGGGAGGCCTCCGAATCACCCCTCCACTTT. Full variable domain (outside the CDR3, taken from reference TRBV18 and TRBJ1-6): NAGVMQNPRHLVRRRGQEARLRCSPMKGHSHVYWYRQLPEEGLKFMVYLQKENIIDESGMPKERFSAEFPKEGPSILRIQQVVRGDSAAYFCASSPREASESPLHFGNGTRLTVT.

This clone was seen only a few times. This rearrangement joins TRBV5-1 to TRBJ1-6; D is possibly TRBD1 (5 bases). The CDR3 is 17 amino acids. V was trimmed by 4 bases and J by 0 bases, leaving 14 bases between them. Per germline, CDR1 SGHRS and CDR2 YFSETQ. The CDR3 sequence: CASSPGEGGSYNSPLHF. CDR3 nucleotide sequence: TGCGCCAGCAGCCCGGGGGAGGGCGGCTCCTATAATTCACCCCTCCACTTT.

V and J are TRBV19 and TRBJ1-5, with D possibly TRBD1 on 6 matching bases. This CDR3 is built from 16 residues. Trimming took 9 bases from V and 4 from J, leaving 22 bases between them. Per germline, CDR1 LNHDA and CDR2 SQIVND (reference sequence). CDR3 sequence: CASRWTQGGTNQPQHF. In DNA form, the CDR3 reads TGTGCCAGCAGGTGGACGCAAGGGGGGACAAATCAGCCCCAGCATTTT.

The chain has TRBV2 and TRBJ1-6, with D hard to call. Trimming left V 4 bases short and J 4 bases short, with 8 bases between. This CDR3 comprises 14 residues. The germline V gene encodes CDR1 SNHLY and CDR2 FYNNEI. CDR3 region: CASSVERYNSPLHF. CDR3 nucleotides: TGTGCCAGCAGTGTAGAAAGATATAATTCACCCCTCCACTTT.

The rearrangement joins TRBV5-1 to TRBJ1-3; no clear D gene. Germline CDR1 is SGHRS and CDR2 is YFSETQ. The CDR3 is 15 residues long. Deletions cut 5 bases from V and 0 bases from J, with 12 bases between. The CDR3: CASSVAGNSGNTIYF. Here the CDR3 DNA reads TGCGCCAGCAGTGTCGCCGGGAACTCTGGAAACACCATATATTTT.

V is TRBV2 and J is TRBJ2-7, with 7 positions matching TRBD2. With V trimmed by 2 bases and J by 2 bases, 6 bases remained unmatched. The CDR3 sequence is 15 residues long. Germline V gives CDR1 SNHLY, CDR2 FYNNEI. The CDR3 sequence: CASSELGGSPYEQYF. DNA of the CDR3: TGTGCCAGCAGTGAACTCGGCGGGAGTCCCTACGAGCAGTACTTC.

This chain connects TRBV5-4 to TRBJ1-5, with a possible D match to TRBD1 (5 bases). Per germline, CDR1 SGHNT and CDR2 YYREEE (reference sequence). The length of the CDR3 is 13 residues. V was trimmed by 4 bases and J by 9 bases, leaving 14 bases between them. CDR3: CASSRDSATPQHF. CDR3 in DNA: TGTGCCAGCAGCCGCGACAGTGCAACGCCCCAGCATTTT. The whole variable domain, remainder taken from reference TRBV5-4 and TRBJ1-5, is ETGVTQSPTHLIKTRGQQVTLRCSSQSGHNTVSWYQQALGQGPQFIFQYYREEENGRGNFPPRFSGLQFPNYSSELNVNALELDDSALYLCASSRDSATPQHFGDGTRLSIL.

This clone has a handful of counts. The chain links TRBV19 to TRBJ1-5; D unclear. The CDR3 totals 12 residues. V was shortened by 0 bases and J by 8 bases, with 5 bases between the two germline ends. Germline CDR1 LNHDA, CDR2 SQIVND (reference sequence). CDR3 coding DNA: TGTGCCAGTAGTATAGATCTTGAGCCCCAGCATTTT. It yields the protein CASSIDLEPQHF.